The 30 T cell receptor beta chains reported below all come from one sample, sequenced in a study of blood T cell repertoires in COVID-19. TCRdb keeps only in-frame clones here, not all; method: immunoSEQ multiplex PCR. The repertoire has a few hundred thousand clones, approximately 83% of them found once; the top ten carry approximately 2%. Material: peripheral blood. These receptor sequences come from a man aged 25 to 40 who had recovered from COVID-19.

The chain joins TRBV5-1 to TRBJ1-4; D is unclear. The CDR3 extends over 16 amino acids. The V gene's germline CDR1 is SGHRS and CDR2 YFSETQ. Trimming took 0 bases from V and 8 from J, leaving 17 bases between them. The CDR3: CASSLGSQHGGEKLFF. The CDR3 region has the DNA TGCGCCAGCAGCTTGGGTTCCCAACACGGCGGGGAAAAACTGTTTTTT. The full variable domain, in which reference TRBV5-1 and TRBJ1-4 provide the parts outside the CDR3, is KAGVTQTPRYLIKTRGQQVTLSCSPISGHRSVSWYQQTPGQGLQFLFEYFSETQRNKGNFPGRFSGRQFSNSRSEMNVSTLELGDSALYLCASSLGSQHGGEKLFFGSGTQLSVL.

The V gene is TRBV5-4, the J gene TRBJ1-2; TRBD1 aligns across 7 bases. Germline values: CDR1 SGHNT, CDR2 YYREEE (reference sequence). The CDR3 is 15 residues long. V was clipped by 4 bases and J by 1 base; unmatched bases: 7. The CDR3 reads CASSHLTGVNYGYTF. The CDR3 region has the DNA TGTGCCAGCAGCCACCTTACAGGGGTTAACTATGGCTACACCTTC.

The rearrangement joins TRBV2 to TRBJ1-4; TRBD1 is a possible D gene (5 bases). The CDR3 consists of 11 residues. V shed 3 bases and J shed 16 bases, with 12 bases lying between them. Germline CDR1 and CDR2: SNHLY and FYNNEI. The CDR3: CASSDRERPFF. As DNA, the CDR3 is TGTGCCAGCAGTGACAGGGAAAGACCGTTTTTT.

V is TRBV18 and J is TRBJ2-2, with no clear D. Trimming cost V 1 base and J 1 base, with 10 bases left between them. The germline CDR1 and CDR2 sequences are KGHSH and LQKENI. There are 16 residues in the CDR3. CDR3 region: CASSPLRQENTGELFF. In DNA, the CDR3 is TGTGCCAGCTCACCACTCCGGCAGGAGAACACCGGGGAGCTGTTTTTT.

The chain links TRBV6-5 to TRBJ1-2; 11 nucleotides line up with TRBD1. CDR1 is MNHEY, CDR2 SVGAGI, per germline. The CDR3 contains 15 residues. V lost 6 bases to trimming and J lost 0 bases; unmatched junction nucleotides: 3. CDR3 nucleotides: TGTGCCAGCAGACCGGGACAGGGGGCTAACTATGGCTACACCTTC. Translation gives CASRPGQGANYGYTF.

This clone was recorded once. The V gene is TRBV10-3, the J gene TRBJ1-1, with TRBD1 as a possible D gene (5 bases). V lost 0 bases and J 5 bases, leaving 16 bases between the germline ends. Germline V CDR1 and CDR2: ENHRY, SYGVKD. This CDR3 comprises 16 residues. The CDR3 nucleotides read TGTGCCATCAGTGAGTCTGGGGCAGCTACCGGGACTGAAGCTTTCTTT. Its protein product is CAISESGAATGTEAFF.

V usage is TRBV19 and J usage is TRBJ2-3, with TRBD2 identical over 10 bases. The CDR3 covers 15 residues. Germline assignment: CDR1 LNHDA and CDR2 SQIVND (reference sequence). V was pared by 3 bases and J by 4 bases, with 4 bases of the junction left unmatched. Here the CDR3 reads CASSILAGDSDTQYF. In nucleotides, the CDR3 is TGTGCCAGTAGTATTCTAGCGGGGGACTCAGATACGCAGTATTTT.

This clone was recorded once. The chain carries TRBV24-1 and TRBJ2-3; 10 nucleotides match TRBD2. The germline V gene has CDR1 KGHDR and CDR2 SFDVKD. The CDR3 sequence is 16 residues long. With 3 bases clipped from V and 1 base from J, the junction kept 3 bases outside the gene matches. CDR3 nucleotide sequence: TGTGCCACCAGTGATCCTGGACTAGCGGGCACAGATACGCAGTATTTT. This gives the protein CATSDPGLAGTDTQYF.

The chain is built from TRBV19 and TRBJ1-5, with D perhaps matching TRBD1 (5 bases). The CDR3 loop spans 13 amino acids. Trimming took off 4 bases at V and 4 bases at J, with 8 bases between the two ends. Germline loops: CDR1 LNHDA, CDR2 SQIVND (reference sequence). The CDR3 DNA follows: TGTGCCAGTAGTAGTGACAGAAATCAGCCCCAGCATTTT. Protein: CASSSDRNQPQHF.

The V and J genes are TRBV5-1 and TRBJ2-5, with 11 bases identical to TRBD2. This CDR3 comprises 14 residues. In germline, CDR1 is SGHRS, CDR2 YFSETQ. V gave up 4 bases and J gave up 2 bases; unmatched junction bases: 1. CDR3 protein: CASSVAGGQETQYF. CDR3 nucleotides: TGCGCCAGCAGCGTAGCGGGGGGGCAAGAGACCCAGTACTTC.

The J gene is TRBJ2-5, the V gene TRBV4-2; 13 nucleotides match TRBD2. From germline, CDR1 is LGHNA and CDR2 YNFKEQ. The CDR3 consists of 16 residues. The V segment lost 5 bases and the J segment 6 bases; nucleotides outside the gene matches: 9. The CDR3 DNA sequence: TGTGCCAGCAGCTTTTCCGGGACTAGCGGGGAACAGACCCAGTACTTC. Translated, it gives CASSFSGTSGEQTQYF.

The rearrangement uses TRBV27 and TRBJ1-6; 7 positions match TRBD1. CDR3 length equals 17 residues. Losses at the gene ends were 5 bases for V and 0 bases for J; bases not matched to a gene: 7. In germline, CDR1 is MNHEY, CDR2 SMNVEV (reference sequence). The CDR3 region has the DNA TGTGCCAGCAGTGAACAGGGGACTTACTCCTATAATTCACCCCTCCACTTT. This translates into CASSEQGTYSYNSPLHF.

The rearrangement joins TRBV6-2 or TRBV6-3 to TRBJ1-2, with TRBD1 matching 7 bases. This CDR3 contains 14 residues. In germline, CDR1 is MNHEY, CDR2 SVGEGT. After removal of 4 bases from V and 6 bases from J, the junction contained 8 bases not matched to a gene. This chain's CDR3 is CASSSQQGSDGYTF. For the CDR3, the DNA is TGTGCCAGCAGTTCACAACAGGGGTCGGATGGCTACACCTTC.

The chain recombines TRBV9 with TRBJ2-1; 7 bases match TRBD2. Germline-derived CDR1 and CDR2 are SGDLS and YYNGEE. V trimming: 0 bases; J trimming: 3 bases; junction bases outside the gene matches: 6. The CDR3 covers 16 residues. Written as DNA, the CDR3 is TGTGCCAGCAGCGTAGGTGGTGGGGGGGTCTACAATGAGCAGTTCTTC. Protein: CASSVGGGGVYNEQFF.

The CDR3 DNA follows: TGTGCCAGTAGTGCTGGCAGGGCCTACGAGCAGTACTTC. It specifies CASSAGRAYEQYF. The chain recombines TRBV19 with TRBJ2-7; a possible D gene is TRBD1 (5 bases). CDR1 is LNHDA, CDR2 SQIVND, per germline (reference sequence). This CDR3 has 13 amino acids. V lost 5 bases to trimming and J lost 2 bases, with 10 bases between them.

This clone has a single count. The chain links TRBV18 to TRBJ1-1; 7 nucleotides match TRBD1. CDR3 length: 15 amino acids. From germline, CDR1 is KGHSH and CDR2 LQKENI. V lost 1 base, J lost 0 bases, and 2 bases stayed unmatched. The CDR3 here is CASSPRDRLNTEAFF. The CDR3 region has the DNA TGTGCCAGCTCACCACGGGACAGACTGAACACTGAAGCTTTCTTT.

As concerns this clone: Distinct nucleotide sequences in the sample also encode this CDR3. J is TRBJ1-1 and V is TRBV9, with a tentative D call TRBD1 (5 bases). The V gene lost 0 bases and the J gene lost 8 bases, with 14 bases spanning the gap. Germline lookup yields CDR1 SGDLS and CDR2 YYNGEE. The CDR3 spans 14 residues. CDR3 nucleotides: TGTGCCAGCAGCGTAGAAGGACGGGGGACGGAAGCTTTCTTT. Its translation is CASSVEGRGTEAFF. Supplemented by reference TRBV9 and TRBJ1-1, the full variable domain reads DSGVTQTPKHLITATGQRVTLRCSPRSGDLSVYWYQQSLDQGLQFLIQYYNGEERAKGNILERFSAQQFPDLHSELNLSSLELGDSALYFCASSVEGRGTEAFFGQGTRLTVV.

The gene calls are TRBV6-2 or TRBV6-3 and TRBJ2-2, with 8 bases fitting TRBD2. The ends lost 2 bases at V and 6 bases at J; junction bases unmatched: 2. Germline CDR1 MNHEY, CDR2 SVGEGT. This CDR3 has 14 residues. The CDR3 DNA reads as TGTGCCAGCAGTTACGGGCGGGGGGCCGGGGAGCTGTTTTTT. It codes for CASSYGRGAGELFF.

The chain employs TRBV28 and TRBJ1-3; D may be TRBD1 (6 bases). This CDR3 region has 16 residues. Deletions cut 8 bases from V and 0 bases from J, with 17 bases between. Germline lookup yields CDR1 MDHEN and CDR2 SYDVKM. CDR3 loop: CASVGGATFSGNTIYF. Here the CDR3 DNA reads TGTGCCAGCGTGGGGGGGGCGACCTTCTCTGGAAACACCATATATTTT. The entire variable domain, with the rest obtained from reference TRBV28 and TRBJ1-3, is as follows: DVKVTQSSRYLVKRTGEKVFLECVQDMDHENMFWYRQDPGLGLRLIYFSYDVKMKEKGDIPEGYSVSREKKERFSLILESASTNQTSMYLCASVGGATFSGNTIYFGEGSWLTVV.

The V gene is TRBV28, the J gene TRBJ1-3; D might be TRBD1 (5 bases). Germline-derived CDR1 and CDR2 are MDHEN and SYDVKM. Trimming left V 4 bases short and J 0 bases short, with 13 bases between. CDR3 length: 16 residues. CDR3 sequence reads: CASSSPGHDSGNTIYF. CDR3 nucleotide sequence: TGTGCCAGCAGTTCGCCCGGACATGACTCTGGAAACACCATATATTTT.

The J gene is TRBJ1-5, the V gene TRBV7-8; 8 nucleotides align to TRBD1. The germline gives CDR1 SGHVS, CDR2 FQNEAQ. V was pared by 3 bases and J by 4 bases, with 5 bases of the junction left unmatched. The CDR3 covers 15 residues. The CDR3 DNA is TGTGCCAGCAGCTTGTCGGGACAGGCTAATCAGCCCCAGCATTTT. This encodes CASSLSGQANQPQHF.

This clone was counted once. Because it lacks the conserved phenylalanine or tryptophan at the end, this CDR3 is likely a read error. The chain joins TRBV6-5 to TRBJ2-7, with 8 positions matching TRBD1. The ends lost 11 bases at V and 2 bases at J; junction bases unmatched: 11. The CDR3 totals 14 residues. Germline CDR1 is MNHEY and CDR2 is SVGAGI. The CDR3 DNA follows: TGTGCCGTCGAGGCAGGGGGCTTACCCTACGAGCAGTACATC. Encoded protein: CAVEAGGLPYEQYI.

The genes are TRBV5-5 and TRBJ1-2, with unresolved D. Trimming removed 4 bases from V and 5 bases from J, with 12 bases in between. The CDR3 has 13 amino acids. The germline V gene has CDR1 SGHKS and CDR2 YYEKEE (reference sequence). CDR3 bases: TGTGCCAGCAGCCCCGACACGGTGTATGGCTACACCTTC. Translated: CASSPDTVYGYTF.

This clone was counted ten times or more. The rearrangement joins TRBV3-1 (or the pseudogene TRBV3-2) to TRBJ2-7; a possible D gene is TRBD1 (6 bases). The germline V gene encodes CDR1 LGHDT and CDR2 YNNKEL (reference sequence). The V end was cut by 5 bases, the J end by 1 base, with 9 bases between. The CDR3 is 13 residues long. The CDR3 reads CASSKGHSYEQYF. In nucleotides, the CDR3 is TGTGCCAGCAGCAAGGGACATTCCTACGAGCAGTACTTC.

The rearrangement uses TRBV27 and TRBJ2-2, with TRBD2 identical over 7 bases. Germline values: CDR1 MNHEY, CDR2 SMNVEV (reference sequence). V shed 5 bases and J 2 bases; nucleotides not matched to a gene: 5. The length of the CDR3 is 15 residues. The CDR3 coding sequence is TGTGCCAGCAGTCGAAGCGGGGCCAACACCGGGGAGCTGTTTTTT. Translated, it gives CASSRSGANTGELFF.

The chain carries TRBV24-1 and TRBJ2-1; 10 bases are shared with TRBD2. V shed 3 bases, J shed 5 bases, and the junction held 6 bases outside the gene matches. CDR3 length equals 16 residues. Germline CDR1 KGHDR, CDR2 SFDVKD. CDR3 loop: CATSDPVLAGDNEQFF. The CDR3 DNA is TGTGCCACCAGTGATCCCGTTCTAGCGGGAGACAATGAGCAGTTCTTC.

This chain uses TRBV7-8 with TRBJ2-3; D may be TRBD2 (5 bases). Germline loops: CDR1 SGHVS, CDR2 FQNEAQ. The CDR3 runs 15 residues. Trimming cost V 3 bases and J 4 bases, with 14 bases left between them. The CDR3 loop reads CASSFLAIRADTQYF. In nucleotides, the CDR3 is TGTGCCAGCAGCTTTCTAGCAATCCGAGCAGATACGCAGTATTTT.

This chain uses TRBV28 with TRBJ2-3; D might be TRBD1 (6 bases). The CDR3 consists of 14 residues. In germline, CDR1 is MDHEN, CDR2 SYDVKM. V lost 3 bases and J lost 12, with 19 bases in between. The CDR3 is CASSFPGAPQSQYF. In nucleotides, the CDR3 is TGTGCCAGCAGTTTCCCAGGGGCCCCTCAGTCACAGTATTTT.

This clone came up once. The chain employs TRBV5-4 and TRBJ2-1, with D tentatively TRBD1 (5 bases). Trimming pared 1 base from V and 8 bases from J, leaving 13 bases between. The germline V gene encodes CDR1 SGHNT and CDR2 YYREEE (reference sequence). This CDR3 comprises 14 residues. CDR3: CASSLRQGSDEQFF. CDR3 nucleotide sequence: TGTGCCAGCAGCTTGCGGCAGGGAAGCGATGAGCAGTTCTTC.

The chain uses TRBV7-3 and TRBJ2-3, with a tentative D call TRBD2 (6 bases). The CDR3 runs to 15 residues. Trimming removed 0 bases from V and 0 bases from J, with 7 bases in between. Germline CDR1 reads SGHTA; CDR2 reads FQGTGA. Written as DNA, the CDR3 is TGTGCCAGCAGCTTAACGGGGACTAGCACAGATACGCAGTATTTT. Translating it yields CASSLTGTSTDTQYF.